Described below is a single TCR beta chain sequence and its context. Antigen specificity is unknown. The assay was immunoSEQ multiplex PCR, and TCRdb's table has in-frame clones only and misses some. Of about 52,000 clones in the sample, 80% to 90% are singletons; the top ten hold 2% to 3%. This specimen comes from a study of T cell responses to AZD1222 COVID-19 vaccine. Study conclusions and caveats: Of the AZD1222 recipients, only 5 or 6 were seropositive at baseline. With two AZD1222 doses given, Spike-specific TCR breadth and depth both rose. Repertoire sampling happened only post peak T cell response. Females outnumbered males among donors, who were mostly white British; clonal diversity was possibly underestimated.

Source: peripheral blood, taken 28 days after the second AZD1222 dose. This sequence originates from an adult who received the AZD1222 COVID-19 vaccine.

As DNA, the CDR3 is TGTGCCAGCCTTTCCCCGGGACAGGGTGGTTATGGCTACACCTTC. Protein product: CASLSPGQGGYGYTF. V gene TRBV28 combines with J gene TRBJ1-2; 9 nucleotides line up with TRBD1. Germline lookup yields CDR1 MDHEN and CDR2 SYDVKM. Trimming cost V 8 bases and J 5 bases; bases outside gene matches: 12. CDR3 length equals 15 residues.